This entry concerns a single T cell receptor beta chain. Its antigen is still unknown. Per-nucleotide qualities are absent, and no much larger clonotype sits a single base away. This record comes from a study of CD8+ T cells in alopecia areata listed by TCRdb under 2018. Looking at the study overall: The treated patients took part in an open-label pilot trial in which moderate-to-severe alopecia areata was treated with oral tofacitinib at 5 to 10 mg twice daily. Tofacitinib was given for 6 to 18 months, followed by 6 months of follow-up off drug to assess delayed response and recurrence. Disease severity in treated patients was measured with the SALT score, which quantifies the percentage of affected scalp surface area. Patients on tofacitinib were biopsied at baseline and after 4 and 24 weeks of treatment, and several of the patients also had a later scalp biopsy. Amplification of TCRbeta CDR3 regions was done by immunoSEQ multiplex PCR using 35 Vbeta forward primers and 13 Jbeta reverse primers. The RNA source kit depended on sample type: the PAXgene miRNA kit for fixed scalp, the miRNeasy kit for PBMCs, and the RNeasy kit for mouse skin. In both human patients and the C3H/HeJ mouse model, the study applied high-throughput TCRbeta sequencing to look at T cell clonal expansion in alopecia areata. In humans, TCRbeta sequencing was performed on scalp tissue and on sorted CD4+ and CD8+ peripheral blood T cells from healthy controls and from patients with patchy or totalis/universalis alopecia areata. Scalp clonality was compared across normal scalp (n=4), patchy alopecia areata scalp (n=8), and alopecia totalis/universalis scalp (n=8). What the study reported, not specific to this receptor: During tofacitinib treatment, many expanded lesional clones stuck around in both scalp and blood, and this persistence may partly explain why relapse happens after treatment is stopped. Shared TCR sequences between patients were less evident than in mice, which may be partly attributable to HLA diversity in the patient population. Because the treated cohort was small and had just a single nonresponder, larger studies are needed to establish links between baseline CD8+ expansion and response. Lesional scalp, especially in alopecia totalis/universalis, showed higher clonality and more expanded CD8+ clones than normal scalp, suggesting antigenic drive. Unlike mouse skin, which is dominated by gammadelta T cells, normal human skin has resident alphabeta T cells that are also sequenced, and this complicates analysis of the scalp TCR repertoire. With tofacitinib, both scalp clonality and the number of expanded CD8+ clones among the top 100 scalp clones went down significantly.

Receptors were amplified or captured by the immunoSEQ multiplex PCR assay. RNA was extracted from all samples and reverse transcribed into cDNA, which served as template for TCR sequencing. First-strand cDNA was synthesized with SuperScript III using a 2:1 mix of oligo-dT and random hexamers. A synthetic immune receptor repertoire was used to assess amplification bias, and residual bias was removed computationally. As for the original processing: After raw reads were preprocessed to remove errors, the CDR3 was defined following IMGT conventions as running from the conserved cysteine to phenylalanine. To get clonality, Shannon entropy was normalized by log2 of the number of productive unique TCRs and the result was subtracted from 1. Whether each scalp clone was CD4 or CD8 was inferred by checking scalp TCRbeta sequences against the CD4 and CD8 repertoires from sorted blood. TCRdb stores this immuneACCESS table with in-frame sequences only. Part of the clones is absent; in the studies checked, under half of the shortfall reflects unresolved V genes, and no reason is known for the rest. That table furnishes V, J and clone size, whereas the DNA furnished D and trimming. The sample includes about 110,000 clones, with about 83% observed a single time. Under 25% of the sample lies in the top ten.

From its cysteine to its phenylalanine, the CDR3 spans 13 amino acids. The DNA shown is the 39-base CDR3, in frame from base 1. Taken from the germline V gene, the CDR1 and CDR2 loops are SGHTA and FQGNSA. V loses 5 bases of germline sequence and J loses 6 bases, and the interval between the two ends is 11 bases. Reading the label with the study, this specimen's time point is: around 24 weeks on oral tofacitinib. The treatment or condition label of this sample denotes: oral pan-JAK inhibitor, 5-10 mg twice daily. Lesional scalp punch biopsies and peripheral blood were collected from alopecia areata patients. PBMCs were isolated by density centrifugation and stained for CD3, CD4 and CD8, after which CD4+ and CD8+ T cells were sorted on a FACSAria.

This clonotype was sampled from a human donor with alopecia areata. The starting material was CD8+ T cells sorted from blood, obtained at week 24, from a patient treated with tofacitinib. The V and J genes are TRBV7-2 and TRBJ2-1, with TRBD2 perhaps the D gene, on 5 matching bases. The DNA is TGTGCCAGCAGCCGTACTAGGCTCAATGAGCAGTTCTTC. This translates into CASSRTRLNEQFF.